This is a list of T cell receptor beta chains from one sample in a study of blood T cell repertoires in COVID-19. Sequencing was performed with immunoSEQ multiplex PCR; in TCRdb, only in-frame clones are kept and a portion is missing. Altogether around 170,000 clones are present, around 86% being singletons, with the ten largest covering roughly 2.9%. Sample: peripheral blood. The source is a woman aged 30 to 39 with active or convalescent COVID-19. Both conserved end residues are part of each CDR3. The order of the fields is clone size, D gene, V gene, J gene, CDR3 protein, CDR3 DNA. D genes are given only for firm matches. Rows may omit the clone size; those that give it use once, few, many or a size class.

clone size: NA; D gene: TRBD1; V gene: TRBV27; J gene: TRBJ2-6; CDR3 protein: CASSPTGNSGANVLTF; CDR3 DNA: TGTGCCAGCAGCCCGACAGGGAATTCTGGGGCCAACGTCCTGACTTTC
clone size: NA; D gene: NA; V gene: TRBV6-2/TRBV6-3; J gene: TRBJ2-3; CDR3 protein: CASSNRETDTQYF; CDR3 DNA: TGTGCCAGCAGCAACCGGGAGACAGATACGCAGTATTTT
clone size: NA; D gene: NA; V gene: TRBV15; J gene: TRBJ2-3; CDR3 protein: CATSRQGKDTQYF; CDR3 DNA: TGTGCCACCAGCAGACAGGGCAAAGATACGCAGTATTTT
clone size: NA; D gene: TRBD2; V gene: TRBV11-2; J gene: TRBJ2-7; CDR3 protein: CASSSLTSGIYEQYF; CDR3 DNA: TGTGCCAGCAGCTCCCTGACTAGCGGAATTTACGAGCAGTACTTC
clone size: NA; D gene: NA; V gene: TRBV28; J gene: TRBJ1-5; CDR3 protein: CASSLYGQHSNQPQHF; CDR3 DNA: TGTGCCAGCAGTTTATATGGGCAACACAGCAATCAGCCCCAGCATTTT
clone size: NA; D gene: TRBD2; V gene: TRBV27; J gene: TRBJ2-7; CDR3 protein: CASSSPGLAGAYEQYF; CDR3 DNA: TGTGCCAGCAGTTCACCCGGATTAGCGGGAGCCTACGAGCAGTACTTC
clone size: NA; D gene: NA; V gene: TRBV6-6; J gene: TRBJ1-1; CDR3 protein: CASSREGSVNTEAFF; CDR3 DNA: TGTGCCAGCAGTCGGGAAGGGAGCGTGAACACTGAAGCTTTCTTT
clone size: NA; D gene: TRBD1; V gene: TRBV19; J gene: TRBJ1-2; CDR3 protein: CASSGRDSYNYGYTF; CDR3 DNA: TGTGCCAGTAGTGGAAGGGACAGCTATAACTATGGCTACACCTTC
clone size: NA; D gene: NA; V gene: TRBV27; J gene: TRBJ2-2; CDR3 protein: CASGQGRAGELFF; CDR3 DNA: TGTGCCAGCGGTCAGGGGAGGGCCGGGGAGCTGTTTTTT
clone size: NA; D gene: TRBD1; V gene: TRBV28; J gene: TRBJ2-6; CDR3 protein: CASRAPGQGIGANVLTF; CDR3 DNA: TGTGCCAGCAGAGCCCCGGGACAGGGGATTGGGGCCAACGTCCTGACTTTC
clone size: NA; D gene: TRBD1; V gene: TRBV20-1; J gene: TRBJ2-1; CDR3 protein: CSASRRGNEQFF; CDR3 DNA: TGCAGTGCTAGTCGCAGGGGGAATGAGCAGTTCTTC
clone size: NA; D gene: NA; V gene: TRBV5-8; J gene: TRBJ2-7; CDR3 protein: CASSFGTTEIYEQYF; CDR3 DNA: TGTGCCAGCAGCTTTGGGACAACGGAAATCTACGAGCAGTACTTC
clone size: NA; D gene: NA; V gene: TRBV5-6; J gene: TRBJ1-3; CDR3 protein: CASSLDRVGNTIYF; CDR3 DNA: TGTGCCAGCAGCTTGGACAGGGTCGGAAACACCATATATTTT
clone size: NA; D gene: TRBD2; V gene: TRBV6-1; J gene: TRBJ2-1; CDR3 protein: CASSELGLAGGPPFF; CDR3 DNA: TGTGCCAGCAGTGAACTGGGACTAGCGGGGGGTCCCCCGTTCTTC
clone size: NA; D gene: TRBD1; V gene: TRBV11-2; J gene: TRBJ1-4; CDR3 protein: CASSLEGGGEKLFF; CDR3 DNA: TGTGCCAGCAGCTTAGAAGGGGGCGGAGAAAAACTGTTTTTT
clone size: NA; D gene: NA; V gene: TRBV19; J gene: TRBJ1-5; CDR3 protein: CASSPGLVNQPQHF; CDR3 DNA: TGTGCCAGTAGCCCAGGGTTGGTGAATCAGCCCCAGCATTTT
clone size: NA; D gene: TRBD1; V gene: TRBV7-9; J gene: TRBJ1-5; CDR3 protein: CASSRPGQAGPQHF; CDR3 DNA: TGTGCCAGCTCCCGTCCGGGACAGGCAGGCCCCCAGCATTTT
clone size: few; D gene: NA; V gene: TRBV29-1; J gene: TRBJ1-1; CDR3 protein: CSVGRAMNTEAFF; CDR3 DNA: TGCAGCGTTGGCAGGGCGATGAACACTGAAGCTTTCTTT
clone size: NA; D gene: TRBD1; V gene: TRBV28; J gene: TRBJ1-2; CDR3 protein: CAIGTAFNYGYTF; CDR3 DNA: TGTGCCATCGGGACAGCTTTTAACTATGGCTACACCTTC
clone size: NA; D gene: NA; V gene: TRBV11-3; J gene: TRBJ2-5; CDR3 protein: CASSLTRKETQYF; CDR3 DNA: TGTGCCAGCAGCTTGACACGCAAAGAGACCCAGTACTTC
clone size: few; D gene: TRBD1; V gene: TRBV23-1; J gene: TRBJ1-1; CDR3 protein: CARQGKDTEAFF; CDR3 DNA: TGCGCCCGACAGGGTAAGGACACTGAAGCTTTCTTT
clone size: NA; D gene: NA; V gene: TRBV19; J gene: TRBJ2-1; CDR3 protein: CAAGLGGVFVYNEQFF; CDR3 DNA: TGTGCCGCTGGACTGGGCGGAGTTTTTGTCTACAATGAGCAGTTCTTC
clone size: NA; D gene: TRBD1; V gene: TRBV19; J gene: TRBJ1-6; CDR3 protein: CASSDRESPLHF; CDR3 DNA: TGTGCCAGTAGTGACAGGGAATCACCCCTCCACTTT
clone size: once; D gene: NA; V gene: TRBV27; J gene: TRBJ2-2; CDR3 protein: CASRIGGRFTGELFF; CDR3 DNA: TGTGCCAGCAGGATAGGGGGAAGGTTCACCGGGGAGCTGTTTTTT
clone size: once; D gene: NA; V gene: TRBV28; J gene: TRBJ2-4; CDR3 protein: CASTKRRALAKNIQYF; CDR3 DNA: TGTGCCAGCACTAAAAGGAGGGCACTCGCCAAAAACATTCAGTACTTC
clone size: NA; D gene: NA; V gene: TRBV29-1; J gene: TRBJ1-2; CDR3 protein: CSVVLFPGNYGYTF; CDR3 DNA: TGCAGCGTCGTACTCTTCCCGGGAAACTATGGCTACACCTTC
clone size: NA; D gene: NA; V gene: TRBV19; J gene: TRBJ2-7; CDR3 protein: CASRPSGAKIEQYF; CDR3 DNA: TGTGCCAGTCGCCCTAGTGGGGCCAAAATCGAGCAGTACTTC
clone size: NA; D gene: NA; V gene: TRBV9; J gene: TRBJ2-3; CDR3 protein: CASSAYTSSGGTDTQYF; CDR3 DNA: TGTGCCAGCAGCGCTTATACTAGCTCTGGGGGCACAGATACGCAGTATTTT
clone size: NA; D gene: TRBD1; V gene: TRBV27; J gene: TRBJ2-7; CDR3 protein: CASRTGTGGSYEQYF; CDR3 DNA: TGTGCCAGCAGGACCGGGACAGGGGGTTCCTACGAGCAGTACTTC
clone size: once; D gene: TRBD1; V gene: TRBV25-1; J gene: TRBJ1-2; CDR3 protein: CASSRGTGPNYGYTF; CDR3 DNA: TGTGCCAGCAGTAGAGGGACAGGGCCTAACTATGGCTACACCTTC
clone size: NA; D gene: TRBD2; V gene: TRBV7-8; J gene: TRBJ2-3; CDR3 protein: CASSPPQAGENTDTQYF; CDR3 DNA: TGTGCCAGCAGCCCGCCCCAAGCGGGGGAAAACACAGATACGCAGTATTTT
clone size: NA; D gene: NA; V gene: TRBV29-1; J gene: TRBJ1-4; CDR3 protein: CSVEETREGNEKLFF; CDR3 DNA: TGCAGCGTTGAAGAGACGAGGGAGGGCAATGAAAAACTGTTTTTT
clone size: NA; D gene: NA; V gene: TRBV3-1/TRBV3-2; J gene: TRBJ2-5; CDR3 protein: CASSQSEDSGETQYF; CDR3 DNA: TGTGCCAGCAGCCAGTCCGAAGACAGCGGGGAGACCCAGTACTTC
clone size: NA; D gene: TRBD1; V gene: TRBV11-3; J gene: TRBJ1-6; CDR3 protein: CASSFGTANSPLHF; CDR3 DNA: TGTGCCAGCAGCTTCGGGACAGCCAATTCACCCCTCCACTTT
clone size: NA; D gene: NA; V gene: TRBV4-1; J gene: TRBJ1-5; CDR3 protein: CASSQGTARDNQPQHF; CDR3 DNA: TGCGCCAGCAGCCAAGGAACGGCCAGGGATAATCAGCCCCAGCATTTT
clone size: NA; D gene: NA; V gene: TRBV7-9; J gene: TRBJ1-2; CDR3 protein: CASSSTLSTGPNGYTF; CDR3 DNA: TGTGCCAGCAGCTCCACTCTCTCGACAGGCCCAAATGGCTACACCTTC
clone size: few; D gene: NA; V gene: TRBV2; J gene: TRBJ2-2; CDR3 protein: CASRTTTNTGELFF; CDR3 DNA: TGTGCCAGCAGGACTACTACGAACACCGGGGAGCTGTTTTTT
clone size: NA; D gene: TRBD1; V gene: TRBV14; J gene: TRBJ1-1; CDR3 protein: CASSPRTGRGTEAFF; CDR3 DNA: TGTGCCAGCAGCCCTAGGACAGGGAGAGGCACTGAAGCTTTCTTT
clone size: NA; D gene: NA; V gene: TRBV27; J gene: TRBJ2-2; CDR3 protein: CASSHPRAGSYRTGELFF; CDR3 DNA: TGTGCCAGCAGTCACCCCCGGGCGGGTTCCTATCGCACCGGGGAGCTGTTTTTT
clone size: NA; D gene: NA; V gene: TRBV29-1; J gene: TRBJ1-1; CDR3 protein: CSVAPQGLNTEAFF; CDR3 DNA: TGCAGCGTGGCTCCTCAGGGGTTAAACACTGAAGCTTTCTTT
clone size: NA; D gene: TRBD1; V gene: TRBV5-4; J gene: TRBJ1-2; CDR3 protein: CASNRQGALYYGYTF; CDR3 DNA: TGTGCCAGCAACAGACAGGGGGCTTTGTATTATGGCTACACCTTC
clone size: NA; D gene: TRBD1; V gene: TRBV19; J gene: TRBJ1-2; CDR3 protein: CASRGSDRSYGYTF; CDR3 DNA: TGTGCCAGTAGGGGGTCGGACAGGAGCTATGGCTACACCTTC